This is a list of T cell receptor beta chains from one sample in a study of CD4 T cells in relation to SARS-CoV-2 and coronaviruses. Measured with immunoSEQ multiplex PCR; TCRdb has only the in-frame clones, and not every one. The profile covers about 36,000 clones, with about 80% appearing a single time and about 2.8% taken by the ten largest. Their antigen targets remain unknown. The sample taken for sequencing was memory CD4+ T cells from PBMCs, cultured in vitro. Receptor source: an adult with COVID-19. CDR3s include the opening cysteine and the closing phenylalanine or tryptophan. Fields, in order: D gene, J gene, V gene, clone size, CDR3 protein, CDR3 DNA. The D gene is left open where the match is weak. A clone size is listed for some rows: how often the clone was seen (once, few, many), or a class if it is expanded.

>-|TRBJ2-6|TRBV18|-
CASSHTSSGANVLTF
TGTGCCAGCTCACATACAAGCTCTGGGGCCAACGTCCTGACTTTC
>-|TRBJ2-7|TRBV9|once
CASSTGRGADSYEQYF
TGTGCCAGCAGCACGGGGAGGGGGGCCGATTCCTACGAGCAGTACTTC
>TRBD2|TRBJ2-7|TRBV7-2|-
CASSIPYSGSPNEQYF
TGTGCCAGCAGTATCCCCTATAGCGGGAGTCCCAACGAGCAGTACTTC
>-|TRBJ2-5|TRBV7-9|once
CASSLRGLETQYF
TGTGCCAGCAGCTTACGGGGATTAGAGACCCAGTACTTC
>-|TRBJ2-7|TRBV19|-
CASRDQARNEQYF
TGTGCCAGCCGGGACCAAGCAAGGAATGAGCAGTACTTC
>-|TRBJ2-5|TRBV20-1|-
CSALEETQYF
TGCAGTGCGCTGGAAGAGACCCAGTACTTC
>-|TRBJ1-5|TRBV5-1|-
CASSRTVDQPQHF
TGCGCCAGCAGCAGGACAGTGGATCAGCCCCAGCATTTT
>-|TRBJ2-2|TRBV12-3/TRBV12-4|-
CASSLNTGELFF
TGTGCCAGCAGTTTAAACACCGGGGAGCTGTTTTTT
>TRBD2|TRBJ2-1|TRBV30|-
CAWSLVAGANEQFF
TGTGCCTGGAGTCTGGTAGCGGGTGCCAATGAGCAGTTCTTC
>-|TRBJ2-3|TRBV7-2|-
CASSLAMADTQYF
TGTGCCAGCAGCTTAGCGATGGCAGATACGCAGTATTTT
>TRBD2|TRBJ2-2|TRBV10-2|-
CASIGEAGGRTGELFF
TGCGCCAGCATTGGAGAAGCGGGAGGGCGGACCGGGGAGCTGTTTTTT
>TRBD1|TRBJ1-2|TRBV27|-
CASSLGQVSNSGYTF
TGTGCCAGCAGTCTAGGACAGGTTAGCAACTCTGGCTACACCTTC
>-|TRBJ2-7|TRBV27|-
CASSRLGGGSYEQYF
TGTGCCAGCAGTCGCTTAGGGGGAGGATCCTACGAGCAGTACTTC
>TRBD2|TRBJ2-1|TRBV11-3|once
CASSLSSGYNEQFF
TGTGCCAGCAGCTTGTCTAGCGGTTACAATGAGCAGTTCTTC
>-|TRBJ2-5|TRBV7-2|-
CASRIGETQYF
TGTGCCAGTAGGATTGGAGAGACCCAGTACTTC
>-|TRBJ2-5|TRBV6-1|-
CASSELGREETQYF
TGTGCCAGCAGTGAACTGGGGCGGGAAGAGACCCAGTACTTC
>-|TRBJ1-5|TRBV27|-
CASSYTGRNQPQHF
TGTGCCAGCAGTTACACAGGGAGGAATCAGCCCCAGCATTTT
>-|TRBJ2-7|TRBV5-1|-
CASSSLGFSYEQYF
TGCGCCAGCAGCTCTCTAGGCTTCTCCTACGAGCAGTACTTC
>-|TRBJ2-2|TRBV5-8|-
CASSLLFGADTGELFF
TGTGCCAGCAGCTTGCTTTTCGGGGCGGACACCGGGGAGCTGTTTTTT
>-|TRBJ2-7|TRBV7-2|-
CASSLGGVLSYEQYF
TGTGCCAGCAGCTTAGGAGGGGTCCTTTCCTACGAGCAGTACTTC
>-|TRBJ2-2|TRBV14|-
CASSQDGVAAYFAGELFF
TGTGCCAGCAGCCAAGATGGCGTCGCAGCGTACTTCGCCGGGGAGCTGTTTTTT
>TRBD2|TRBJ2-1|TRBV15|-
CATSNGGTSGRSPYNEQFF
TGTGCCACCAGCAACGGAGGGACTAGCGGGAGGTCCCCCTACAATGAGCAGTTCTTC
>-|TRBJ2-7|TRBV28|-
CASSPRPPYEQYF
TGTGCCAGCAGTCCCCGTCCACCCTACGAGCAGTACTTC
>-|TRBJ2-7|TRBV18|large
CASSPGTESYEQYF
TGTGCCAGCTCACCCGGGACGGAATCCTACGAGCAGTACTTC
>-|TRBJ1-6|TRBV6-4|-
CASSDLLSTPRDRCNSPLHF
TGTGCCAGCAGTGACTTACTGTCGACACCCCGGGACCGATGCAATTCACCCCTCCACTTT
>TRBD1|TRBJ2-7|TRBV18|-
CASSPGTGGREQYF
TGTGCCAGCTCACCAGGGACAGGGGGCAGGGAGCAGTACTTC
>TRBD2|TRBJ2-5|TRBV11-2|-
CASSALLAGVETQYF
TGTGCCAGCAGCGCCTTACTAGCGGGAGTTGAGACCCAGTACTTC
>-|TRBJ2-5|TRBV19|-
CASSSHPGGSSQETQYF
TGTGCCAGTAGTTCCCACCCAGGGGGGAGTTCCCAAGAGACCCAGTACTTC
>-|TRBJ2-7|TRBV7-6|-
CASSLEVGSTAGNSGYEQYF
TGTGCCAGCAGCTTAGAAGTCGGCTCTACGGCGGGAAATAGTGGCTACGAGCAGTACTTC
>TRBD2|TRBJ2-7|TRBV27|-
CASSKTSGSSYEQYF
TGTGCCAGCAGCAAAACTAGCGGGAGCTCCTACGAGCAGTACTTC
>-|TRBJ2-3|TRBV21-1|-
CASSTEDCTDTQYF
TGTGCCAGCAGCACCGAGGACTGCACAGATACGCAGTATTTT
>TRBD1|TRBJ2-7|TRBV28|-
CASSPLQGAISYEQYF
TGTGCCAGCAGTCCTCTACAGGGGGCTATCTCCTACGAGCAGTACTTC
>-|TRBJ2-5|TRBV5-4|-
CASSVGGLGPETQYF
TGTGCCAGCAGCGTGGGGGGACTGGGGCCTGAGACCCAGTACTTC
>-|TRBJ2-1|TRBV19|-
CASSMTGETYNEQFF
TGTGCCAGTAGTATGACAGGAGAGACCTACAATGAGCAGTTCTTC
>TRBD1|TRBJ2-4|TRBV19|-
CASTTPGQGNIQYF
TGTGCCAGTACTACGCCGGGACAGGGAAACATTCAGTACTTC
>TRBD2|TRBJ2-3|TRBV4-1|-
CASSPPWASGRTDTQYF
TGCGCCAGCAGCCCACCTTGGGCCAGCGGGAGAACAGATACGCAGTATTTT
>TRBD1|TRBJ2-7|TRBV13|-
CASSRTGTGVYEQYF
TGTGCCAGCAGCCGTACCGGGACAGGGGTCTACGAGCAGTACTTC
>-|TRBJ1-1|TRBV18|-
CASSLIRSGDTEAFF
TGTGCCAGCTCACTTATTAGGTCGGGGGACACTGAAGCTTTCTTT
>-|TRBJ2-3|TRBV19|few
CASNRKGGSTDTQYF
TGTGCCAGTAACCGCAAGGGGGGTTCCACAGATACGCAGTATTTT
>-|TRBJ2-7|TRBV3-1/TRBV3-2|-
CAQDGRTYYEQYF
TGTGCCCAAGACGGGCGGACCTACTACGAGCAGTACTTC
>-|TRBJ2-5|TRBV11-2|-
CASSFSQETQYF
TGTGCCAGCAGCTTTTCTCAGGAGACCCAGTACTTC
>TRBD1|TRBJ2-7|TRBV6-5|few
CASSPGQAYYEQYF
TGTGCCAGCAGCCCGGGACAGGCTTACTACGAGCAGTACTTC
>TRBD2|TRBJ2-5|TRBV4-1|-
CASSLRTRLAGKETQYF
TGCGCCAGCAGCCTTAGGACTAGACTAGCGGGAAAGGAGACCCAGTACTTC
>TRBD1|TRBJ2-7|TRBV10-3|-
CAISEGTGSYEQYF
TGTGCCATCAGTGAGGGGACAGGGTCCTACGAGCAGTACTTC
>TRBD2|TRBJ2-1|TRBV6-5|few
CASSRTSGYNEQFF
TGTGCCAGCAGTAGGACTAGCGGATACAATGAGCAGTTCTTC
>TRBD2|TRBJ2-1|TRBV13|-
CASSLGTGLAGIHYNEQFF
TGTGCCAGCAGCTTAGGGACGGGGCTAGCGGGCATCCATTACAATGAGCAGTTCTTC
>-|TRBJ2-1|TRBV28|-
CASSAPRKANNEQFF
TGTGCCAGCAGTGCGCCCAGGAAGGCGAACAATGAGCAGTTCTTC
>-|TRBJ2-1|TRBV21-1|-
CASTAPGLAYNEQFF
TGTGCCAGCACCGCCCCGGGGCTAGCCTACAATGAGCAGTTCTTC
>TRBD2|TRBJ2-7|TRBV4-1|-
CASSQGGGSYEQYF
TGCGCCAGCAGCCAAGGGGGGGGCTCCTACGAGCAGTACTTC
>TRBD1|TRBJ2-4|TRBV14|-
CASSQGPNLDREDGEAKNIQYF
TGTGCCAGCAGCCAAGGCCCGAACCTCGACAGGGAAGATGGTGAGGCCAAAAACATTCAGTACTTC
>TRBD2|TRBJ2-2|TRBV6-4|-
CASSDSREGPTGELFF
TGTGCCAGCAGTGACTCCCGGGAGGGCCCCACCGGGGAGCTGTTTTTT
>-|TRBJ1-6|TRBV9|-
CASSARSSYNSPLHF
TGTGCCAGCAGTGCCCGAAGCTCCTATAATTCACCCCTCCACTTT
>-|TRBJ2-7|TRBV18|-
CASSPPSAREQYF
TGTGCCAGCTCACCCCCCTCGGCCCGGGAGCAGTACTTC
>-|TRBJ2-7|TRBV15|-
CATSSLGSPDRYEQYF
TGTGCCACCAGCAGTCTCGGGTCCCCGGACCGGTACGAGCAGTACTTC